This T cell receptor beta chain was identified in a study of blood T cells in healthy people across ages (dated by TCRdb to about 2015). General notes on the study: In model experiments, template switching captured about one uniquely barcoded TCR beta cDNA molecule for every two T cells. Using deep sequencing normalized with unique cDNA molecular identifiers, the study measured how TCR beta repertoire diversity changes with age. Four age groups were formed from the donors: young (average approximately 16 years), middle-aged (approximately 40), aged (62) and long-lived (approximately 80). Donors of different ages were randomly distributed across sequencing lanes to avoid experimental bias. The study analyzed two additional independent replicas of 1 million unique cDNA reads from the same blood draw for two donors, one aged 18 to 30 and one aged 80 or older. Here is what the overall study found, with its caveats: Because the CMV infection status of the donors was unknown, age-related changes in expanded clonotypes may potentially have been confounded. As age increased, observed TCR beta diversity per million T cells dropped in a roughly linear way, and a significant reduction was already evident by age 40. Estimates of total diversity based on one million sequenced T cells were regarded as lower bounds and as underestimates. Observed TCR beta diversity correlated strongly with the percentage of naive T cells measured by flow cytometry. Compared with the aged group, the long-lived group had more naive CD4+ T cells, fewer expanded clones and increased TCR diversity, a pattern suggesting age selection. Bulk unsorted PBMC profiling prevented conclusive comparison of naive and antigen-experienced compartments.

A word on this clonotype: Its target antigen remains unknown. It has no much larger one-base neighbor in the sample; base qualities were not kept.

Systemically healthy Caucasian individuals from Russia, 35 to 50 in total and aged about 6 to 100 years, were included as donors. Each donor gave about 9.7 milliliters of peripheral blood, drawn into EDTA-treated Vacutainer tubes. Ficoll-Paque density-gradient centrifugation was used to isolate PBMCs, with at least 6.5 million per sample. Trizol reagent was used to extract total RNA from PBMCs, with at least 6 micrograms per sample. The percentages of naive CD45RAhigh/CD27high T cells were determined by flow cytometry on a PBMC aliquot from every donor. CDR1 SGHRS and CDR2 YFSETQ were looked up in the germline V gene. V loses 6 bases of germline sequence and J loses 3 bases, and the interval between the two ends is 13 bases. Inclusive of the bounding cysteine and phenylalanine, the CDR3 is 13 residues long. The CDR3 DNA has 39 bases and is translated from base 1. Library preparation employed 5' RACE. TCRdb records Illumina HiSeq 2500 as the sequencer. A second PCR of about 6 to 11 cycles was performed with a sample-barcoded 5' primer and a J-beta primer mix. Each TCR beta cDNA molecule received a unique molecular identifier from a template-switch 5' adaptor carrying 12 random nucleotides. At least 2.5 million CDR3-containing paired-end reads were obtained from each sample. All of the RNA was converted into first-strand cDNA using the Mint cDNA synthesis kit, with a TRBC-specific oligonucleotide serving as the primer. All cDNA was treated with uracil-DNA glycosylase and then went through a first 18-cycle PCR with the universal primers M1SS and BC2_uni_R. In the paper's pipeline: Normalization of each sample was performed by random selection of 1 million high-quality reads, each carrying a distinct molecular identifier. Reads with shared molecular identifiers were discarded instead of being binned into consensus sequences. MiTCR, with a Q25 quality threshold and the strictest error-elimination algorithm, was used for CDR3 identification, clonotype clustering and error correction. A nonparametric unseen species model using Euler transformation provided a lower-bound estimate of total TCR beta diversity. In TCRdb, the public reads were trimmed at Q25 with fastp and aligned with MiXCR, with productive beta chains retained. Entries are consolidated by CDR3 protein sequence, retaining the most common genes and DNA. The V and J calls and clone size are TCRdb's, not the authors'. This sample lists about a million distinct CDR3 sequences; just over 50% were detected once. The ten largest clonotypes hold roughly 23% of the sample.

The specimen sequenced was blood. The sequence came from a woman aged 60-70 years in good health. Recombination joined TRBV5-1 with TRBJ2-7, with an unclear D gene assignment. The nucleotide sequence is TGCGCCAGCAAAGCCCTGATTGACTACGAGCAGTACTTC. Protein translation: CASKALIDYEQYF.